A selection of T cell receptor beta chains follows, all from one sample in a study of PD-1 blockade in classical Hodgkin lymphoma. Sequenced by immunoSEQ multiplex PCR; TCRdb stores in-frame clones only, minus some. The repertoire has 150,000 or so clones, around 84% of them found once; the top ten carry roughly a tenth. This sample comprised peripheral blood mononuclear cells (PBMCs), obtained before the second cycle of nivolumab. Receptors originate from a human donor with classical Hodgkin lymphoma. Both conserved end residues are part of each CDR3. D genes are given only for firm matches. Clone size is shown for a subset of rows, as once, few, many or a class of expanded clone.

j_call d_call v_call clone_size cdr3_aa cdr3_nt
TRBJ2-1 TRBD2 TRBV5-1 . CASSPGTSGGLYNEQFF TGCGCCAGCAGCCCCGGGACTAGCGGGGGTCTCTACAATGAGCAGTTCTTC
TRBJ1-1 . TRBV7-9 . CASSLALFGPNTEAFF TGTGCCAGCAGCTTAGCTCTATTCGGGCCGAACACTGAAGCTTTCTTT
TRBJ2-5 . TRBV27 . CASRTVGRGLQETQYF TGTGCCAGCAGGACTGTAGGGCGAGGGCTTCAAGAGACCCAGTACTTC
TRBJ2-1 . TRBV27 . CASSLSNPAQNWGNEQFF TGTGCCAGCAGTTTATCCAACCCAGCACAAAACTGGGGCAATGAGCAGTTCTTC
TRBJ2-6 . TRBV11-2 . CASRRARGTGANVLTF TGTGCCAGCAGGCGCGCCCGGGGGACTGGGGCCAACGTCCTGACTTTC
TRBJ2-6 . TRBV28 . CASSLNWGSGANVLTF TGTGCCAGCAGTTTAAATTGGGGCTCTGGGGCCAACGTCCTGACTTTC
TRBJ1-1 TRBD1 TRBV6-1 few CASSPSGAGGPRNF TGTGCCAGCAGTCCTTCCGGGGCAGGGGGCCCGCGGAACTTT
TRBJ2-2 . TRBV6-5 once CASAKAWSTGELFF TGTGCCAGCGCCAAGGCCTGGAGCACCGGGGAGCTGTTTTTT
TRBJ1-5 . TRBV4-2 . CASSHGRLEDSNQPQHF TGTGCCAGCAGCCATGGGCGTCTCGAGGATAGCAATCAGCCCCAGCATTTT
TRBJ1-6 TRBD1 TRBV5-4 once CASSARDSYNSPLHF TGTGCCAGCAGCGCAAGGGACAGTTATAATTCACCCCTCCACTTT
TRBJ2-7 TRBD2 TRBV6-6 . CATAGVGYEQYF TGTGCCACCGCGGGGGTAGGGTACGAGCAGTACTTC
TRBJ1-3 . TRBV28 . CASKGHLGSGNTIYF TGTGCCAGCAAGGGACACCTTGGCTCTGGAAACACCATATATTTT
TRBJ1-2 TRBD1 TRBV9 . CASSVARTGDDYTF TGTGCCAGCAGCGTAGCCCGGACAGGGGATGACTACACCTTC
TRBJ1-3 . TRBV28 . CASRIGNSGNTIYF TGTGCCAGCAGGATAGGGAACTCTGGAAACACCATATATTTT
TRBJ1-2 . TRBV28 . CASGLRTLRGYTF TGTGCCAGCGGCCTGCGGACTCTTCGTGGCTACACCTTC
TRBJ1-1 . TRBV18 . CASSLSVYINTEAFF TGTGCCAGCTCACTCTCCGTATACATAAACACTGAAGCTTTCTTT
TRBJ1-4 . TRBV5-4 . CASSSRPQNNEKLFF TGTGCCAGCAGCTCGAGGCCCCAGAACAATGAAAAACTGTTTTTT
TRBJ1-1 . TRBV7-9 once CASSFPGGTEAFF TGTGCCAGCAGCTTCCCGGGGGGCACTGAAGCTTTCTTT
TRBJ1-1 TRBD1 TRBV7-9 . CASSQAGTENTEAFF TGCGCCAGCAGCCAAGCAGGGACAGAGAACACTGAAGCTTTCTTT
TRBJ2-3 TRBD1 TRBV7-3 . CASSLRTGGTDTQYF TGTGCCAGCAGCCTACGGACAGGGGGCACAGATACGCAGTATTTT
TRBJ2-5 . TRBV27 once CASSSRQQETQYF TGTGCCAGCAGTTCCAGACAGCAAGAGACCCAGTACTTC
TRBJ2-7 . TRBV7-2 . CASSLLGGASYEQYF TGTGCCAGCAGCTTATTGGGCGGGGCCTCCTACGAGCAGTACTTC
TRBJ2-5 TRBD1 TRBV7-2 . CASSLWTGGTQETQYF TGTGCCAGCAGCCTCTGGACAGGGGGCACACAAGAGACCCAGTACTTC
TRBJ2-2 . TRBV11-3 . CASSPGSGELFF TGTGCCAGCAGCCCTGGAAGCGGGGAGCTGTTTTTT
TRBJ2-5 . TRBV6-5 . CASLLEETQYF TGTGCCAGCCTCCTTGAGGAGACCCAGTACTTC
TRBJ2-7 . TRBV5-1 . CASSLTRYEQYF TGTGCCAGCAGCTTGACTCGGTACGAGCAGTACTTC
TRBJ1-5 . TRBV7-8 once CASSLGGEPQHF TGTGCCAGCAGCTTAGGGGGCGAGCCCCAGCATTTT
TRBJ1-5 . TRBV5-8 . CASSLGQGSIRPQHF TGTGCCAGCAGCTTGGGCCAGGGAAGCATCAGGCCCCAGCATTTT
TRBJ2-7 TRBD1 TRBV18 few CASSPGTGVREQYF TGTGCCAGCTCACCCGGGACAGGGGTCCGCGAGCAGTACTTC
TRBJ2-3 . TRBV28 few CASSFPRAGWDYTQYF TGTGCCAGCAGTTTCCCCCGGGCTGGCTGGGATTATACGCAGTATTTT
TRBJ1-3 TRBD1 TRBV10-3 . CAIRAGTGDSGNTIYF TGTGCCATCAGAGCCGGGACAGGGGACTCTGGAAACACCATATATTTT
TRBJ1-1 . TRBV18 . CASSPGVDTEAFF TGTGCCAGCTCACCCGGGGTAGACACTGAAGCTTTCTTT
TRBJ2-3 . TRBV6-5 . CASSYSYMSTDTQYF TGTGCCAGCAGTTACTCGTATATGAGCACAGATACGCAGTATTTT
TRBJ2-3 TRBD2 TRBV10-3 . CAISSPPGLAEDTQYF TGTGCCATCAGTTCTCCGCCGGGACTAGCGGAAGATACGCAGTATTTT
TRBJ1-1 TRBD1 TRBV7-2 . CASRRTGVNEAFF TGTGCCAGCAGGCGGACAGGGGTTAATGAAGCTTTCTTT
TRBJ1-3 . TRBV19 few CASQDEYGNTIYF TGTGCCAGTCAGGACGAATACGGAAACACCATATATTTT
TRBJ2-2 TRBD1 TRBV7-9 . CASSSYRGWDTGELFF TGTGCCAGCAGCTCATACAGGGGATGGGACACCGGGGAGCTGTTTTTT
TRBJ1-6 TRBD1 TRBV4-2 few CASSQVLQGNSPLHF TGTGCCAGCAGCCAAGTGCTACAGGGGAATTCACCCCTCCACTTT
TRBJ1-5 . TRBV4-2 . CASSQDSAQPQHF TGTGCCAGCAGCCAAGATTCGGCTCAGCCCCAGCATTTT
TRBJ2-5 . TRBV4-2 once CASSQAVKGPQETQYF TGTGCCAGCAGCCAAGCCGTCAAAGGCCCCCAAGAGACCCAGTACTTC
TRBJ2-1 . TRBV10-3 few CAISEYEGRGNEQFF TGTGCCATCAGTGAGTATGAGGGCAGGGGTAATGAGCAGTTCTTC
TRBJ2-7 TRBD1 TRBV18 . CASSPPKQGNEQYF TGTGCCAGCTCACCGCCGAAACAGGGGAACGAGCAGTACTTC
TRBJ2-7 TRBD1 TRBV7-3 . CASSPGTGLEQYF TGTGCCAGCAGCCCCGGGACAGGACTCGAGCAGTACTTC
TRBJ2-3 . TRBV29-1 once CSVSWAGRTDTQYF TGCAGCGTGAGCTGGGCAGGGAGGACAGATACGCAGTATTTT
TRBJ1-4 . TRBV4-2 once CASSQESSLNEKLFF TGTGCCAGCAGCCAAGAATCCAGCCTTAATGAAAAACTGTTTTTT